These 16 T cell receptor beta chains originate from one sample sequenced in a study of T-cell reconstitution after alpha-beta-depleted transplantation in children. The TCRbeta library was prepared with unique molecular identifiers. TCRdb redid the calling of the PCR reads with MiXCR, one entry per CDR3 protein. The sample records over 85,000 distinct CDR3 sequences, 10% being singletons. The source material was PBMCs from the stem cell graft donor, sampled from the stem cell graft. These receptors were taken from a human donor who donated a stem cell graft to a child with acute lymphoblastic leukemia.

Turning to this clonotype: A much larger clone lies a single base off, so this may be a read error. This rearrangement joins TRBV3-1 to TRBJ1-2; D gene unclear. Germline V gene sequence: CDR1 LGHDT, CDR2 YNNKEL (reference sequence). The CDR3 is made up of 14 amino acids. The chain's CDR3 is CASSQADVIYGNTF. CDR3 DNA: TGTGCCAGCAGCCAAGCTGATGTCATCTATGGCAACACCTTC.

This clonotype was counted only a few times. J is TRBJ2-2 and V is TRBV4-3; D is unresolved. Trimming removed 1 base at V and 4 bases at J, with 4 bases between. Germline CDR1 and CDR2: LGHNA and YSLEER. This CDR3 is 13 amino acids long. CDR3: CASSQVGTGELFF. For the CDR3, the DNA is TGCGCCAGCAGCCAAGTCGGCACCGGGGAGCTGTTTTTT.

V is TRBV18 and J is TRBJ2-1, with 10 bases lining up with TRBD2. From germline, CDR1 is KGHSH and CDR2 LQKENI. The CDR3 contains 16 residues. Trimming removed 2 bases from V and 5 bases from J; junction bases left unmatched: 6. The CDR3 nucleotides are TGTGCCAGCTCACCAAGGGGACTAGCGTCGAACAATGAGCAGTTCTTC. This sequence encodes CASSPRGLASNNEQFF.

This clonotype was seen many times. The chain recombines TRBV5-1 with TRBJ2-5; D is perhaps TRBD2 (5 bases). CDR3 length: 15 residues. V lost 0 bases, J lost 4 bases, and 13 bases lay in between. In germline, CDR1 is SGHRS, CDR2 YFSETQ. The CDR3 protein is CASSLEPGIAETQYF. The CDR3 coding sequence is TGCGCCAGCAGCTTGGAACCGGGGATTGCAGAGACCCAGTACTTC.

Many counts were recorded for this clonotype. The chain couples TRBV7-6 to TRBJ1-1; the match to TRBD1 covers 9 bases. Germline CDR1 SGHVS, CDR2 FNYEAQ. Losses at the gene ends were 0 bases for V and 2 bases for J; bases not matched to a gene: 4. The CDR3 sequence is 16 residues long. This CDR3 is CASSLARDRVNTEAFF. The DNA of the CDR3 is TGTGCCAGCAGCTTAGCCCGGGACAGGGTAAACACTGAAGCTTTCTTT.

This clonotype was seen at least ten times. The chain has TRBV11-1 and TRBJ1-1; TRBD1 is a possible D gene (5 bases). V was shortened by 8 bases and J by 1 base, with 11 bases between the two germline ends. Germline assignment: CDR1 SGHAT and CDR2 FQDESV (reference sequence). This CDR3 is built from 13 residues. In DNA form, the CDR3 reads TGTGCCAGCGGTGGGACGCCGAACACTGAAGCTTTCTTT. Translated: CASGGTPNTEAFF.

The chain uses TRBV20-1 and TRBJ2-5, with 8 bases aligning to TRBD1. Germline CDR1 and CDR2: DFQATT and SNEGSKA (reference sequence). V was pared by 6 bases and J by 4 bases, with 16 bases of the junction left unmatched. The length of the CDR3 is 16 residues. CDR3: CSAPRPDRELRETQYF. The CDR3 nucleotides are TGCAGTGCCCCCCGCCCGGACAGGGAACTACGAGAGACCCAGTACTTC.

This clonotype was seen many times. V gene TRBV12-5 combines with J gene TRBJ2-7; 8 nucleotides agree with TRBD1. The germline CDR1 and CDR2 sequences are LGHNT and FRNRAP. The CDR3 has 14 amino acids. After removal of 1 base from V and 6 bases from J, the junction contained 5 bases not matched to a gene. This CDR3 is CASGLGQTGAEQYF. CDR3 sequence (DNA): TGTGCTAGTGGTTTGGGACAGACAGGGGCCGAGCAGTACTTC.

At least ten counts were recorded for this clonotype. The V and J genes are TRBV7-9 and TRBJ2-1, with 8 bases identical to TRBD1. CDR1 and CDR2 (germline): SEHNR, FQNEAQ (reference sequence). The V gene end was trimmed by 8 bases and the J gene end by 12 bases; junction bases not matched to a gene: 15. This CDR3 is 14 amino acids long. For the CDR3, the DNA is TGTGCCAGCGGCCCCGGGACAGGTAGATGGGGGCAGTTCTTC. This gives the protein CASGPGTGRWGQFF.

Note on this clonotype: This may arise from a read error, as a much more abundant clone is one base away. This sequence joins TRBV6-1 and TRBJ2-7; D perhaps matches TRBD1 (6 bases). The CDR3 has 17 amino acids. Per germline, CDR1 MNHNS and CDR2 SASEGT. V lost 4 bases and J lost 6, with 25 bases in between. CDR3 nucleotides: TGTGCCAGCAGTGCTCGGCACCGGGACATCAATCCCTCCGAGCAGTACTTC. It is translated as CASSARHRDINPSEQYF.

This clonotype occurred many times. V is TRBV4-3 and J is TRBJ1-2; no firm D call. With 4 bases removed from V and 8 bases from J, the gap between germline ends came to 20 bases. Germline loops: CDR1 LGHNA, CDR2 YSLEER. The CDR3 spans 15 residues. The chain's CDR3 is CASSLDLGRSRGYTF. The DNA for the CDR3 is TGCGCCAGCAGCCTCGATCTCGGGAGATCAAGGGGCTACACCTTC.

There are many counts of this clonotype. The V and J genes are TRBV27 and TRBJ2-3; D unclear. The CDR3 length is 15 residues. CDR1 is MNHEY and CDR2 is SMNVEV in the germline V gene (reference sequence). V was trimmed by 5 bases and J by 0 bases, leaving 12 bases between them. CDR3 DNA: TGTGCCAGCAGTCGGCGGATAACTAGCACAGATACGCAGTATTTT. As protein: CASSRRITSTDTQYF.

The table lists this clonotype with many counts. The V call is TRBV3-1, the J call TRBJ2-7; D not certain. The CDR3 contains 15 residues. V lost 1 base and J 5 bases, leaving 15 bases between the germline ends. CDR1 and CDR2 (germline): LGHDT, YNNKEL (reference sequence). The DNA for the CDR3 is TGTGCCAGCAGCCAAGCTTCAGGATCGGCGAACGAGCAGTACTTC. Its translation is CASSQASGSANEQYF.

This clonotype was counted at least ten times. An end of the junction differs from the germline gene, which may be a read error. The CDR3 protein is CASRTHSGGSLVF. CDR3 in DNA: TGCGCCAGCAGAACGCACAGCGGGGGGTCCCTTGTCTTC. This sequence joins TRBV5-1 and TRBJ2-1; TRBD2 agrees at 9 bases. The CDR3 spans 13 residues. The germline V gene encodes CDR1 SGHRS and CDR2 YFSETQ.

This clonotype was detected a few times. The CDR3: CASSGPAGGWSYNEQFF. Written as DNA, the CDR3 is TGTGCCAGCAGCGGGCCAGCGGGAGGGTGGTCCTACAATGAGCAGTTCTTC. This chain connects TRBV4-2 to TRBJ2-1, with TRBD2 matching 10 bases. Looked up from germline, CDR1 is LGHNA and CDR2 is YNFKEQ. The CDR3 is made up of 17 amino acids. Losses at the gene ends were 5 bases for V and 1 base for J; bases not matched to a gene: 8.

This clonotype was counted at least ten times. This chain joins TRBV3-1 and TRBJ1-5, with 8 bases matching TRBD1. CDR1 and CDR2 from the germline V gene are LGHDT and YNNKEL (reference sequence). The CDR3 extends over 14 amino acids. Losses at the gene ends were 5 bases for V and 4 bases for J; bases not matched to a gene: 4. CDR3 residues: CASSDTGGNQPQHF. The DNA for the CDR3 is TGTGCCAGCAGCGATACAGGGGGAAATCAGCCCCAGCATTTT.